In this sample, the clone carrying this T cell receptor beta chain turned up many times. Its specificity is not known. The sample is drawn from a study of Graves' ophthalmopathy and Graves' hyperthyroidism. PBMCs were density-gradient isolated from about 9.6 ml fresh blood. Germline assignment: CDR1 MGHRA and CDR2 YSYEKL. With 4 bases removed from V and 4 bases from J, the gap between germline ends came to 17 bases. There are 15 residues in the CDR3. Study findings and constraints: The authors also found most expanded thyroid clonotypes above 0.001 frequency in blood.

The authors amplified TCR beta CDR3 regions, and they did so from RNA transcripts for repertoire sequencing. Second-round multiplex PCR followed a first-round RT-PCR using HTBI primers. TCRdb itself ran the multiplex PCR reads through MiXCR, one entry per CDR3 protein. The table includes almost 400,000 distinct CDR3 sequences, 15% to 20% detected once. The V and J genes are TRBV4-1 and TRBJ2-7; a weak D match, TRBD2 (6 bases). Sequenced material: peripheral blood. This TCR derives from a young woman with Graves' ophthalmopathy. The CDR3 sequence is CASSPDGRGGYEQYF. The CDR3 region has the DNA TGCGCCAGCAGCCCAGACGGGCGGGGTGGGTACGAGCAGTACTTC.